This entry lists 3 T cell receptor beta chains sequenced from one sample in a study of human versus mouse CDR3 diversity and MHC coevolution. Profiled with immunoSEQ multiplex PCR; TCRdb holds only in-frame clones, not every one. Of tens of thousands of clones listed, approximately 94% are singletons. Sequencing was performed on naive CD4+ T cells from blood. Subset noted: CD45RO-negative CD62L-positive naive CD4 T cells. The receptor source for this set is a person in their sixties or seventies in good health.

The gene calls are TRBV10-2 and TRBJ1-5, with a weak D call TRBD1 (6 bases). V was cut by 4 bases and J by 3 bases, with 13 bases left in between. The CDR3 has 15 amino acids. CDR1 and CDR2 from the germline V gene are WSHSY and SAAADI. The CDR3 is CASSVTGAFNQPQHF. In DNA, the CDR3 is TGCGCCAGCAGTGTGACAGGAGCCTTCAATCAGCCCCAGCATTTT.

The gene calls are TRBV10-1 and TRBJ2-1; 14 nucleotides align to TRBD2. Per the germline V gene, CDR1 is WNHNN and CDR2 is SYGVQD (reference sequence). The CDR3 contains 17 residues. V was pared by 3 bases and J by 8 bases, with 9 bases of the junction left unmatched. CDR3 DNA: TGCGCCAGCAGTGACCTTAGACTAGCGGGAGGGGTCTATGAGCAGTTCTTC. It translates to CASSDLRLAGGVYEQFF.

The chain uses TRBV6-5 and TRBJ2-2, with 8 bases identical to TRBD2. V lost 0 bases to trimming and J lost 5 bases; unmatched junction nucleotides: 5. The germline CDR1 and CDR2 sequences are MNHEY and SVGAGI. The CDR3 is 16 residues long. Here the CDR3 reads CASSYSRREATGELFF. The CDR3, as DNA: TGTGCCAGCAGTTACTCGCGGCGGGAGGCGACCGGGGAGCTGTTTTTT.